The 27 T cell receptor beta chains given below trace back to one sample, sequenced in a study of T cells after yellow fever vaccination. One entry per CDR3 protein, called by TCRdb with MiXCR from the 5' RACE reads. The profile shows about 630,000 distinct CDR3 sequences, 10% to 15% of them singletons. This material consisted of PBMCs, taken on the day of the yellow fever booster vaccination. These receptors were taken from a man under 40 who received the YFV17D yellow fever vaccine.

This clonotype showed up many times. The V and J genes are TRBV30 and TRBJ2-5; TRBD1 aligns across 7 bases. Germline loops: CDR1 GTSNPN, CDR2 SVGIG (reference sequence). There are 14 residues in the CDR3. The V segment lost 3 bases and the J segment 1 base; nucleotides outside the gene matches: 5. The CDR3 DNA reads as TGTGCCTGGAGGGCCGGGACAGTCCAAGAGACCCAGTACTTC. This translates into CAWRAGTVQETQYF. The complete variable domain, with remaining parts taken from reference TRBV30 and TRBJ2-5, reads SQTIHQWPATLVQPVGSPLSLECTVEGTSNPNLYWYRQAAGRGLQLLFYSVGIGQISSEVPQNLSASRPQDRQFILSSKKLLLSDSGFYLCAWRAGTVQETQYFGPGTRLLVL.

There are a few counts of this clonotype. The chain has TRBV19 and TRBJ2-1; 8 nucleotides align to TRBD1. CDR3 length: 15 amino acids. From germline, CDR1 is LNHDA and CDR2 SQIVND (reference sequence). The trim removed 4 bases at V and 2 bases at J, leaving 4 bases unmatched. CDR3 sequence: CASSTDRETYNEQFF. DNA for the CDR3: TGTGCCAGTAGTACGGACAGGGAAACCTACAATGAGCAGTTCTTC.

The V call is TRBV7-2, the J call TRBJ1-4; perhaps TRBD1 as D (6 bases). The CDR3 is 15 amino acids. CDR1 is SGHTA, CDR2 FQGNSA, per germline. V was trimmed by 1 base and J by 7 bases, leaving 13 bases between them. The CDR3 DNA sequence: TGTGCCAGCAGCTTAGTAAGGGGGGCCGGTGAAAAACTGTTTTTT. Protein sequence: CASSLVRGAGEKLFF.

This clonotype was detected a few times. This chain uses TRBV7-2 with TRBJ2-7; TRBD2 aligns across 8 bases. With V trimmed by 8 bases and J by 2 bases, 8 bases remained unmatched. The CDR3 covers 14 residues. Germline V gene data show CDR1 as SGHTA and CDR2 as FQGNSA. The CDR3 bases are TGTGCCAGCGGTCCAGCGGGAGCCCCCTACGAGCAGTACTTC. Amino acid sequence: CASGPAGAPYEQYF.

The sample holds a few counts of this clonotype. The gene calls are TRBV11-2 and TRBJ2-5; either TRBD1 or TRBD2 may fit D (6 bases each). CDR3 length: 17 residues. Germline V gene sequence: CDR1 SGHAT, CDR2 FQNNGV. Between the trimmed V and J ends, which lost 4 bases and 1 base, there was a span of 19 bases. CDR3 protein: CASSSPQGRLAQETQYF. Written as DNA, the CDR3 is TGTGCCAGCAGCTCACCCCAGGGGAGGTTAGCCCAAGAGACCCAGTACTTC.

A few counts support this clonotype. V gene TRBV28 combines with J gene TRBJ2-7; 8 bases align to TRBD1. CDR1 and CDR2 from the germline V gene are MDHEN and SYDVKM. The length of the CDR3 is 13 residues. The J segment lost 6 bases and the V segment lost 6 bases, leaving 7 bases of the junction unmatched. CDR3 protein: CASRPGQGGEQYF. CDR3 DNA sequence: TGTGCCAGCAGACCTGGACAGGGAGGCGAGCAGTACTTC.

The V gene is TRBV10-3, the J gene TRBJ2-5; no clear D. V lost 10 bases and J 4 bases, leaving 22 bases between the germline ends. Germline CDR1 reads ENHRY; CDR2 reads SYGVKD. The CDR3 loop spans 15 amino acids. The CDR3 DNA reads TGTGCCACGCGAGAAAGGCCGGGCCGAGGAGAGACCCAGTACTTC. This codes for CATRERPGRGETQYF.

CDR3 coding DNA: TGTGCCAGCAGCTTGAGCGGGAGGAGGAATGAGCAGTTCTTC. Protein product: CASSLSGRRNEQFF. The chain employs TRBV7-9 and TRBJ2-1, with 9 bases that match TRBD2. Trimming removed 3 bases from V and 7 bases from J; junction bases left unmatched: 4. Germline lookup yields CDR1 SEHNR and CDR2 FQNEAQ (reference sequence). This CDR3 contains 14 residues. Full variable domain (missing parts from reference TRBV7-9 and TRBJ2-1): DTGVSQNPRHKITKRGQNVTFRCDPISEHNRLYWYRQTLGQGPEFLTYFQNEAQLEKSRLLSDRFSAERPKGSFSTLEIQRTEQGDSAMYLCASSLSGRRNEQFFGPGTRLTVL.

This chain links TRBV27 with TRBJ2-1, with TRBD2 identical over 10 bases. The CDR3 has 15 residues. V dropped 7 bases and J dropped 8; count of bases not matched to a gene: 11. CDR1 and CDR2 (germline): MNHEY, SMNVEV (reference sequence). The DNA for the CDR3 is TGTGCCAGCACCCCTAGCGGGAGCTTTTTGCATGAGCAGTTCTTC. This gives the protein CASTPSGSFLHEQFF.

This clonotype was observed a handful of times. V gene TRBV19 combines with J gene TRBJ2-3; TRBD2 matches at 9 bases. The junction had 17 bases not matched to a gene; V was cut back by 9 bases and J by 4 bases. Germline CDR1 is LNHDA and CDR2 is SQIVND (reference sequence). The CDR3 spans 17 residues. The CDR3 loop is CASFPRGIAGEADTQYF. CDR3 in DNA: TGTGCCAGCTTTCCTAGGGGAATAGCGGGAGAAGCAGATACGCAGTATTTT.

The V call is TRBV30, the J call TRBJ1-3; D not certain. Germline V gene lookup returns CDR1 GTSNPN and CDR2 SVGIG (reference sequence). The CDR3 loop spans 12 amino acids. Trimming left V 5 bases short and J 3 bases short, with 8 bases between. The CDR3 DNA sequence: TGTGCCTGGGCTTCGAATGGAAACACCATATATTTT. Translating it yields CAWASNGNTIYF.

This clonotype was detected only a few times. The chain is built from TRBV7-2 and TRBJ1-2; D remains unclear. V was shortened by 8 bases and J by 1 base, with 8 bases between the two germline ends. Looked up from germline, CDR1 is SGHTA and CDR2 is FQGNSA. The CDR3 has 12 residues. This chain's CDR3 is CASGVRNYGYTF. The CDR3 DNA reads TGTGCCAGCGGAGTCCGTAACTATGGCTACACCTTC.

This clonotype came up a few times. This chain connects TRBV20-1 to TRBJ2-4; weak D call: TRBD1 (6 bases). Trimming took off 5 bases at V and 14 bases at J, with 16 bases between the two ends. The CDR3 has 11 residues. Germline V CDR1 and CDR2: DFQATT, SNEGSKA (reference sequence). The CDR3 coding sequence is TGCAGTGCTCACTCTCAGGGGTTCGAGTACTTC. This encodes CSAHSQGFEYF.

This clonotype was seen more than once but under ten times. This sequence joins TRBV2 and TRBJ1-2, with no clear D. V lost 1 base and J 8 bases, leaving 5 bases between the germline ends. Germline CDR1 reads SNHLY; CDR2 reads FYNNEI. CDR3 size: 11 residues. The CDR3 sequence is CASSEGQGYTF. The DNA for the CDR3 is TGTGCCAGCAGTGAAGGGCAGGGCTACACCTTC.

The chain couples TRBV20-1 to TRBJ2-2; D is unresolved. This CDR3 contains 12 residues. The V end lost 6 bases, the J end lost 4 bases, and 9 bases lay between the germline ends. Germline V CDR1 and CDR2: DFQATT, SNEGSKA (reference sequence). As DNA, the CDR3 is TGCAGTGCCGGACCTAGCACCGGGGAGCTGTTTTTT. Its protein product is CSAGPSTGELFF.

CDR3 amino acids: CASSSRTASPYGYTF. The DNA for the CDR3 is TGTGCCAGCAGTTCCCGGACAGCTAGCCCCTATGGCTACACCTTC. The chain has TRBV12-3 or TRBV12-4 and TRBJ1-2, with TRBD1 as a possible D gene (6 bases). CDR3 length equals 15 residues. V was cut by 4 bases and J by 4 bases, with 16 bases left in between.

This clonotype has a handful of counts. The chain is built from TRBV30 and TRBJ1-1; maybe TRBD1 (5 bases). Trimming pared 4 bases from V and 7 bases from J, leaving 10 bases between. CDR3 length: 11 residues. Per germline, CDR1 GTSNPN and CDR2 SVGIG (reference sequence). The DNA of the CDR3 is TGTGCCTGGAACCGGGGGAATGAAGCTTTCTTT. As protein: CAWNRGNEAFF.

The V call is TRBV6-6, the J call TRBJ1-4; D is uncertain. Germline CDR1 reads MNHNY; CDR2 reads SVGAGI (reference sequence). The CDR3 runs 12 residues. The V gene lost 4 bases and the J gene lost 3 bases, with 3 bases spanning the gap. CDR3: CASSLSNEKLFF. CDR3 nucleotides: TGTGCCAGCAGTTTGTCTAATGAAAAACTGTTTTTT.

V is TRBV6-2 or TRBV6-3 and J is TRBJ2-1, with 11 positions matching TRBD2. Germline loops: CDR1 MNHEY, CDR2 SVGEGT. The V gene end was trimmed by 2 bases and the J gene end by 6 bases; junction bases not matched to a gene: 6. The CDR3 spans 16 residues. This CDR3 reads CASSYDTSGRFNEQFF. CDR3 nucleotides: TGTGCCAGCAGTTACGATACTAGCGGGAGATTCAATGAGCAGTTCTTC.

V usage is TRBV7-2 and J usage is TRBJ2-2; TRBD2 matches 13 bases. The CDR3 totals 17 residues. Germline V gene sequence: CDR1 SGHTA, CDR2 FQGNSA. The trim removed 5 bases at V and 1 base at J, leaving 4 bases unmatched. The CDR3 nucleotides are TGTGCCAGCAGCCTGTGGACTAGCGGGGGGAACACCGGGGAGCTGTTTTTT. It yields the protein CASSLWTSGGNTGELFF.

The chain couples TRBV11-1 to TRBJ2-2; 10 positions match TRBD2. V lost 5 bases to trimming and J lost 1 base; unmatched junction nucleotides: 13. The CDR3 length is 19 residues. Germline V gene sequence: CDR1 SGHAT, CDR2 FQDESV (reference sequence). The CDR3 here is CASSTNPAASGRNTGELFF. The CDR3 DNA reads as TGTGCCAGCAGCACCAACCCTGCGGCTAGCGGGAGGAACACCGGGGAGCTGTTTTTT.

This chain joins TRBV19 and TRBJ1-2, with 11 bases fitting TRBD1. The V and J ends lost 5 bases and 0 bases, in that order; junction bases with no gene match: 5. This CDR3 spans 16 amino acids. The germline V gene encodes CDR1 LNHDA and CDR2 SQIVND (reference sequence). This CDR3 reads CASSSGQGAANYGYTF. CDR3 nucleotide sequence: TGTGCCAGTAGTTCCGGACAGGGGGCCGCTAACTATGGCTACACCTTC.

The V and J genes are TRBV12-3 or TRBV12-4 and TRBJ2-1, with D tentatively TRBD2 (6 bases). V lost 5 bases and J 7 bases, leaving 12 bases between the germline ends. The CDR3 is 13 residues long. CDR3 coding DNA: TGTGCCAGCAGTGGGGGGAGAAGAAATGAGCAGTTCTTC. Its protein is CASSGGRRNEQFF.

The chain carries TRBV25-1 and TRBJ2-3, with 8 bases lining up with TRBD1. The germline CDR1 and CDR2 sequences are MGHDK and SYGVNS. V lost 3 bases to trimming and J lost 1 base; unmatched junction nucleotides: 6. This CDR3 contains 16 residues. CDR3 sequence (DNA): TGTGCCAGCAGTGATCCCTCGACAGGGGGCACAGATACGCAGTATTTT. Translating it yields CASSDPSTGGTDTQYF.

This clonotype was detected only a few times. The chain links TRBV6-5 to TRBJ1-1; tentatively, D is TRBD1 (5 bases). The CDR3 is 17 amino acids. Germline V gene lookup returns CDR1 MNHEY and CDR2 SVGAGI. The V and J ends lost 0 bases and 1 base respectively, with 15 bases between them. The CDR3: CASSYSGGLIGNTEAFF. The CDR3 coding sequence is TGTGCCAGCAGTTACTCCGGGGGACTAATTGGGAACACTGAAGCTTTCTTT.

This rearrangement joins TRBV2 to TRBJ2-2; D is uncertain. Germline CDR1 SNHLY, CDR2 FYNNEI. Deletions cut 3 bases from V and 5 bases from J, with 10 bases between. The CDR3 covers 14 residues. The CDR3, as DNA: TGTGCCAGCAGTGAGTTTCCCGAGACCGGGGAGCTGTTTTTT. It is translated as CASSEFPETGELFF.

The chain combines TRBV20-1 with TRBJ1-5; no definite D call. V lost 4 bases, J lost 5 bases, and 9 bases lay in between. This CDR3 contains 12 residues. Per germline, CDR1 DFQATT and CDR2 SNEGSKA (reference sequence). In nucleotides, the CDR3 is TGCAGTGCTACGGCGCCGGATCAGCCCCAGCATTTT. Translation: CSATAPDQPQHF.